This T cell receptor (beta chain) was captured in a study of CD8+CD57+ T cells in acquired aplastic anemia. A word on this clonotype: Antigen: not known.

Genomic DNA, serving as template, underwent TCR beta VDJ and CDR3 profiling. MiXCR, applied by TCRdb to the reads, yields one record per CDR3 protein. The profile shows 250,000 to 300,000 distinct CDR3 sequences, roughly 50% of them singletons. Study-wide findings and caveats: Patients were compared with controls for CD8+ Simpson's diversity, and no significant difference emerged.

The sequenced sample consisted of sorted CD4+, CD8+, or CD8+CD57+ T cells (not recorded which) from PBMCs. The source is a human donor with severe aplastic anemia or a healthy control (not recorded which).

Here the CDR3 reads CSATSSSYNEQFF. CDR3 sequence (DNA): TGCAGTGCGACGAGCTCCTCCTACAATGAGCAGTTCTTC. The chain couples TRBV20-1 to TRBJ2-1; D ambiguous. This CDR3 region has 13 residues. V lost 6 bases to trimming and J lost 0 bases, with 9 bases between them. CDR1 is DFQATT, CDR2 SNEGSKA, per germline (reference sequence).